These 25 T cell receptor beta chains came from one sample sequenced in a study of blood T cell repertoires in COVID-19 (dated by TCRdb to 2020 to 2021). The library was built by means of the immunoSEQ multiplex PCR assay. Entries here come from immuneACCESS through TCRdb and include only in-frame sequences with V and J called. Some clones fail to appear in such tables; in the studies checked, an unresolved V gene covers under half of the shortfall, and the cause of the remainder is unknown. Here the sample has tens of thousands of clones; approximately 82% occur a single time. Of the sample, 6% to 9% is held by the ten largest clones. Specimen: peripheral blood. The receptors were sampled from a human donor in a cohort sampled during active COVID-19.

The CDR3 region is CASSPGGRNLMNTEAFF. The CDR3 region has the DNA TGCGCCAGCAGCCCGGGGGGCAGAAACCTCATGAACACTGAAGCTTTCTTT. The rearrangement links TRBV4-1 to TRBJ1-1; the D gene is possibly TRBD1 (6 bases). CDR1 MGHRA and CDR2 YSYEKL come from the germline V gene. The CDR3 runs 17 residues. The ends were cut back, 4 bases at V and 0 bases at J, with 18 bases in the middle.

CDR3 protein: CASSIGQARNTEAFF. For the CDR3, the DNA is TGTGCCAGCAGCATAGGACAGGCCAGGAACACTGAAGCTTTCTTT. The chain combines TRBV5-8 with TRBJ1-1; 7 nucleotides agree with TRBD1. J was trimmed by 1 base and V by 4 bases; bases with no gene match: 7. The CDR3 has 15 residues. Germline V gene lookup returns CDR1 SGHTS and CDR2 YDEGEE.

The chain has TRBV6-5 and TRBJ2-1, with TRBD1 matching 8 bases. Looked up from germline, CDR1 is MNHEY and CDR2 is SVGAGI. The ends lost 5 bases at V and 4 bases at J; junction bases unmatched: 4. The CDR3 has 14 amino acids. The CDR3 loop is CASSPTGGYNEQFF. CDR3 coding DNA: TGTGCCAGCAGTCCAACAGGGGGATACAATGAGCAGTTCTTC.

The CDR3 region has the DNA TGTGCCAGCAGTTCGGACAGCTCGTACGGGGAGCTGTTTTTT. Its protein is CASSSDSSYGELFF. The chain uses TRBV27 and TRBJ2-2; D possibly corresponds to TRBD1 (6 bases). The CDR3 length is 14 residues. Per germline, CDR1 MNHEY and CDR2 SMNVEV (reference sequence). V was clipped by 4 bases and J by 7 bases, with 13 bases between them.

This clone occurred once. The rearrangement uses TRBV15 and TRBJ2-7, with 7 bases matching TRBD1. J was trimmed by 2 bases and V by 1 base; bases with no gene match: 8. The CDR3 covers 16 residues. Germline loops: CDR1 LNHNV, CDR2 YYDKDF (reference sequence). The CDR3 loop reads CATSRGLQGIPYEQYF. In DNA form, the CDR3 reads TGTGCCACCAGCAGAGGACTACAGGGGATTCCCTACGAGCAGTACTTC.

The V gene is TRBV11-2, the J gene TRBJ1-5, with D possibly matching TRBD1 (6 bases). V lost 1 base and J 6 bases, leaving 7 bases between the germline ends. Germline-derived CDR1 and CDR2 are SGHAT and FQNNGV. The CDR3 extends over 13 amino acids. The DNA of the CDR3 is TGTGCCAGCAGCTTAGGCAGGGGTCAGCCCCAGCATTTT. Its protein is CASSLGRGQPQHF.

The chain links TRBV5-4 to TRBJ1-5; 10 bases are a match to TRBD1. Trimming at V came to 2 bases and at J to 1 base, leaving 9 bases not matched to a gene. This CDR3 has 18 residues. The germline CDR1 and CDR2 sequences are SGHNT and YYREEE (reference sequence). In DNA, the CDR3 is TGTGCCAGCAGCTTTTGGAGGCGACAGGGGGCAAGCAATCAGCCCCAGCATTTT. Amino acids: CASSFWRRQGASNQPQHF.

The chain uses TRBV24-1 and TRBJ1-1, with unresolved D. The germline CDR1 and CDR2 sequences are KGHDR and SFDVKD. CDR3 length: 15 amino acids. Between the trimmed V and J ends, which lost 7 bases and 3 bases, there was a span of 17 bases. The CDR3 DNA reads as TGTGCCACCAGCCCCTCCGGCGGCTCCTACACTGAAGCTTTCTTT. Amino acid sequence: CATSPSGGSYTEAFF.

This clone appeared once. The chain couples TRBV7-2 to TRBJ2-7, with D perhaps matching TRBD2 (6 bases). This CDR3 is built from 15 residues. Germline CDR1 and CDR2: SGHTA and FQGNSA. With 1 base removed from V and 3 bases from J, the gap between germline ends came to 13 bases. CDR3 DNA: TGTGCCAGCAGCTTAGGGGTTTCGGGGGACTACGAGCAGTACTTC. It translates to CASSLGVSGDYEQYF. Filled out from reference TRBV7-2 and TRBJ2-7, the complete variable domain reads GAGVSQSPSNKVTEKGKDVELRCDPISGHTALYWYRQSLGQGLEFLIYFQGNSAPDKSGLPSDRFSAERTGGSVSTLTIQRTQQEDSAVYLCASSLGVSGDYEQYFGPGTRLTVT.

The chain employs TRBV10-3 and TRBJ1-3, with 8 bases identical to TRBD1. This CDR3 has 15 amino acids. V trimming: 3 bases; J trimming: 4 bases; junction bases outside the gene matches: 5. Germline assignment: CDR1 ENHRY and CDR2 SYGVKD. The CDR3 DNA reads as TGTGCCATCAGTGATCCGGACAGGGTCGGAAACACCATATATTTT. Its translation: CAISDPDRVGNTIYF.

This clone was detected only once. This CDR3 reads CASSDTGTGVMDEQYF. The CDR3 DNA sequence: TGCGCCAGCAGCGACACCGGGACAGGGGTAATGGACGAGCAGTACTTC. The gene calls are TRBV5-1 and TRBJ2-7; TRBD1 matches at 10 bases. V was pared by 4 bases and J by 5 bases, with 12 bases of the junction left unmatched. Germline CDR1 and CDR2: SGHRS and YFSETQ. The CDR3 consists of 16 residues.

J is TRBJ2-2 and V is TRBV30; the D gene is possibly TRBD2 (5 bases). Trimming cost V 6 bases and J 1 base, with 15 bases left between them. Germline CDR1 reads GTSNPN; CDR2 reads SVGIG (reference sequence). This CDR3 has 15 amino acids. This chain's CDR3 is CACPGGKGNTGELFF. In DNA form, the CDR3 reads TGTGCCTGCCCCGGAGGAAAAGGGAACACCGGGGAGCTGTTTTTT.

The rearrangement links TRBV30 to TRBJ2-1; D is undetermined. The V and J ends lost 0 bases and 9 bases respectively, with 6 bases between them. This CDR3 comprises 11 residues. Per germline, CDR1 GTSNPN and CDR2 SVGIG (reference sequence). DNA of the CDR3: TGTGCCTGGAGTGTACTCGGTGAGCAGTTCTTC. Protein product: CAWSVLGEQFF.

The gene calls are TRBV3-1 (or the pseudogene TRBV3-2) and TRBJ2-1; 8 nucleotides match TRBD2. J was trimmed by 0 bases and V by 0 bases; bases with no gene match: 7. The CDR3 extends over 18 amino acids. Germline V lookup: CDR1 LGHDT, CDR2 YNNKEL (reference sequence). As DNA, the CDR3 is TGTGCCAGCAGCCAAGATCGAGGACGGGAGGGCTCCTACAATGAGCAGTTCTTC. This codes for CASSQDRGREGSYNEQFF.

The genes are TRBV7-2 and TRBJ1-2; D unresolved. The CDR3 runs to 13 residues. V dropped 5 bases and J dropped 8 bases, with 15 bases sitting between them. Germline lookup yields CDR1 SGHTA and CDR2 FQGNSA. In DNA form, the CDR3 reads TGTGCCAGCAGCCCGATGTCCGGTCGCGGCTACACCTTC. This translates into CASSPMSGRGYTF.

In regard to this clone: At the DNA level, this CDR3 is encoded by other sequences in the same sample as well. The J gene is TRBJ2-3, the V gene TRBV4-3, with a possible D match to TRBD1 (5 bases). The V and J ends lost 1 base and 0 bases respectively, with 8 bases between them. The CDR3 contains 15 residues. CDR1 is LGHNA and CDR2 is YSLEER in the germline V gene. The CDR3 bases are TGCGCCAGCAGCCAAGCAGGGTCCAGCACAGATACGCAGTATTTT. Translation: CASSQAGSSTDTQYF.

The chain carries TRBV10-3 and TRBJ1-5, with D maybe TRBD1 (6 bases). Per the germline V gene, CDR1 is ENHRY and CDR2 is SYGVKD. V was cut by 3 bases and J by 4 bases, with 13 bases left in between. The CDR3 extends over 15 amino acids. The CDR3, as DNA: TGTGCCATCAGTGAAAGGGGGACGGAGAATCAGCCCCAGCATTTT. Translated: CAISERGTENQPQHF.

J is TRBJ2-1 and V is TRBV30; perhaps TRBD2 as D (6 bases). The CDR3 length is 12 residues. Germline-derived CDR1 and CDR2 are GTSNPN and SVGIG (reference sequence). Trimming took off 2 bases at V and 8 bases at J, with 10 bases between the two ends. In nucleotides, the CDR3 is TGTGCCTGGAGTCCCGGGAGCGATGAGCAGTTCTTC. Its translation: CAWSPGSDEQFF.

The CDR3 DNA follows: TGTGCCAGCAGCTTTAACAGGGGATTGTCTGGCTACACCTTC. Translating it yields CASSFNRGLSGYTF. The genes are TRBV5-6 and TRBJ1-2, with 7 bases aligning to TRBD1. Trimming at V came to 2 bases and at J to 7 bases, leaving 8 bases not matched to a gene. The germline CDR1 and CDR2 sequences are SGHDT and YYEEEE. The CDR3 has 14 amino acids.

V gene TRBV5-4 combines with J gene TRBJ2-7; D perhaps matches TRBD2 (5 bases). V was shortened by 0 bases and J by 2 bases, with 15 bases between the two germline ends. The CDR3 sequence is 16 residues long. Germline V gene sequence: CDR1 SGHNT, CDR2 YYREEE (reference sequence). The CDR3 reads CASSLAFGVGPYEQYF. For the CDR3, the DNA is TGTGCCAGCAGCTTGGCTTTCGGGGTAGGACCCTACGAGCAGTACTTC.

The V call is TRBV6-4, the J call TRBJ2-5; 13 positions match TRBD2. The germline V gene encodes CDR1 MRHNA and CDR2 SNTAGT. Germline trimming cut 8 bases from V and 1 base from J; bases unmatched to any gene: 7. The CDR3 extends over 16 amino acids. The CDR3 region is CASLEGLAGTQETQYF. The CDR3, as DNA: TGTGCCAGCCTAGAGGGACTAGCGGGAACCCAAGAGACCCAGTACTTC.

The chain is built from TRBV19 and TRBJ1-4; D possibly corresponds to TRBD1 (6 bases). The ends were cut back, 5 bases at V and 8 bases at J, with 21 bases in the middle. This CDR3 contains 16 residues. Germline CDR1 LNHDA, CDR2 SQIVND (reference sequence). CDR3 DNA: TGTGCCAGTAGTGCCCCTTCAGGGGCAAATGAAGAAAAACTGTTTTTT. Encoded protein: CASSAPSGANEEKLFF.

This sequence joins TRBV2 and TRBJ2-7; D possibly corresponds to TRBD2 (6 bases). V gave up 6 bases and J gave up 6 bases, with 12 bases separating them. This CDR3 spans 12 amino acids. Germline CDR1 is SNHLY and CDR2 is FYNNEI. Here the CDR3 reads CASRQLAFEQYF. CDR3 DNA: TGTGCCAGCAGACAACTAGCTTTCGAGCAGTACTTC. Full variable domain (outside the CDR3, taken from reference TRBV2 and TRBJ2-7): EPEVTQTPSHQVTQMGQEVILRCVPISNHLYFYWYRQILGQKVEFLVSFYNNEISEKSEIFDDQFSVERPDGSNFTLKIRSTKLEDSAMYFCASRQLAFEQYFGPGTRLTVT.

This chain links TRBV7-2 with TRBJ2-5; D is uncertain. Germline V CDR1 and CDR2: SGHTA, FQGNSA. V was trimmed by 1 base and J by 4 bases, leaving 13 bases between them. The CDR3 length is 15 residues. CDR3 sequence reads: CASSLGPTEIETQYF. DNA of the CDR3: TGTGCCAGCAGCTTAGGTCCTACAGAAATAGAGACCCAGTACTTC. The full variable domain, in which reference TRBV7-2 and TRBJ2-5 provide the parts outside the CDR3, is GAGVSQSPSNKVTEKGKDVELRCDPISGHTALYWYRQSLGQGLEFLIYFQGNSAPDKSGLPSDRFSAERTGGSVSTLTIQRTQQEDSAVYLCASSLGPTEIETQYFGPGTRLLVL.

The chain joins TRBV6-5 to TRBJ2-5; the match to TRBD2 covers 7 bases. Germline V gene sequence: CDR1 MNHEY, CDR2 SVGAGI. The CDR3 is made up of 15 amino acids. J lost 5 bases, V lost 5 bases, and 11 bases had no gene match. CDR3 coding DNA: TGTGCCAGCAGTCCCGGGACTACTAAGGGGGAGACCCAGTACTTC. This codes for CASSPGTTKGETQYF.